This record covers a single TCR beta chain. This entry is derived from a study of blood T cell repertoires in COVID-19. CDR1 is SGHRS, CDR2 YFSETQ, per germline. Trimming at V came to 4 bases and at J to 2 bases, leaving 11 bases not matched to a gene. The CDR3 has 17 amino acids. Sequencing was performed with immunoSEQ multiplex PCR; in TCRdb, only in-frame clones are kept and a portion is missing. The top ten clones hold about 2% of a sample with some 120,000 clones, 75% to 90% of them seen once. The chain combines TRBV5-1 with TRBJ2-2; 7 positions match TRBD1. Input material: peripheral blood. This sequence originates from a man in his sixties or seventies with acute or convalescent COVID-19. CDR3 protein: CASSPWVGGPNTGELFF. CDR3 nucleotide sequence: TGCGCCAGCAGCCCCTGGGTAGGGGGCCCTAACACCGGGGAGCTGTTTTTT. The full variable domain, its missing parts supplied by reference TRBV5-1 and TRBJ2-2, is KAGVTQTPRYLIKTRGQQVTLSCSPISGHRSVSWYQQTPGQGLQFLFEYFSETQRNKGNFPGRFSGRQFSNSRSEMNVSTLELGDSALYLCASSPWVGGPNTGELFFGEGSRLTVL.